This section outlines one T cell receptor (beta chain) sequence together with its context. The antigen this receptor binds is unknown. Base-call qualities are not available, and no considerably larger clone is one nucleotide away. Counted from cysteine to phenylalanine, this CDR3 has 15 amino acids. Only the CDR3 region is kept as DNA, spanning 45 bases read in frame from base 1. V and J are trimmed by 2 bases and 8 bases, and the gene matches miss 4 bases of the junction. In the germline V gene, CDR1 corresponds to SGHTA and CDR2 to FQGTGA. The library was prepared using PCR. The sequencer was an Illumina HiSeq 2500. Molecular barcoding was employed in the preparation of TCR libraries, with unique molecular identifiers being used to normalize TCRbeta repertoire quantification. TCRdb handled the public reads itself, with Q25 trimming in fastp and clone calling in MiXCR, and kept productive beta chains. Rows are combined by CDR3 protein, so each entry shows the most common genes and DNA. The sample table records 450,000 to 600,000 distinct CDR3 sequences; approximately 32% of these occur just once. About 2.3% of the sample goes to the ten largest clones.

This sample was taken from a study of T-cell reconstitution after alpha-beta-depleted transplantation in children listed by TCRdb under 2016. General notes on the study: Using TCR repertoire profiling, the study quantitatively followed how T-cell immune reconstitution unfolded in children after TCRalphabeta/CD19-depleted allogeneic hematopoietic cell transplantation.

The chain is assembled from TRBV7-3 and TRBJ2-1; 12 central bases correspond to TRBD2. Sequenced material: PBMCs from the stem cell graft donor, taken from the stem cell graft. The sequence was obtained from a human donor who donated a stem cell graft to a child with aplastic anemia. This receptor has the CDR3 CASSLLAGGPDEQFF. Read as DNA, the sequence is TGTGCCAGCAGCTTACTAGCGGGAGGGCCCGATGAGCAGTTCTTC.